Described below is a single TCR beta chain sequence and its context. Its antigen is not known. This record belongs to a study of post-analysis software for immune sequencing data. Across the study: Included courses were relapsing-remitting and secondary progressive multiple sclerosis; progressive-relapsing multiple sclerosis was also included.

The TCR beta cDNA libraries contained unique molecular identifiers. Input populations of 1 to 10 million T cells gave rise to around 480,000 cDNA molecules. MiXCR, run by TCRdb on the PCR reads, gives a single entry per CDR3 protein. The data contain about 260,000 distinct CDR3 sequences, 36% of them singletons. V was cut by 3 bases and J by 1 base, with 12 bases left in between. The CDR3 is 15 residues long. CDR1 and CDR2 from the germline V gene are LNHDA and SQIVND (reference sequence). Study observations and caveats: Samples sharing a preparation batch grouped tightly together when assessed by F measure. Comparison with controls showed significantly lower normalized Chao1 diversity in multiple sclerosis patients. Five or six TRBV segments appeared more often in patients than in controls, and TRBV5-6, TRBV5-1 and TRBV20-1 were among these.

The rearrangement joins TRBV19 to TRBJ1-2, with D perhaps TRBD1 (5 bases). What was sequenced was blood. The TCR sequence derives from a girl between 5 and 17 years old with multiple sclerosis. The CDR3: CASSISQGHNYGYTF. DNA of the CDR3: TGTGCCAGTAGTATCTCCCAGGGCCATAACTATGGCTACACCTTC.